The 16 T cell receptor beta chains reported below all come from one sample, sequenced in a study of blood T cells in healthy people across ages. A sample-barcoded 5' primer and a J-beta primer mix were used in a second PCR of roughly 7 to 11 cycles. TCRdb re-analysed the 5' RACE reads in MiXCR, keeping a single row per CDR3 protein. In the table there are about 930,000 distinct CDR3 sequences, about 29% of which are singletons. Separately, the same data were catalogued under a study of T cells of mothers and their children.

Sequencing was done on a sample of blood. The receptors stem from a woman between 40 and 55 years old in good health.

As regards this clonotype: This clone may be a read error of a much larger clone one base away. The J gene is TRBJ2-1, the V gene TRBV28; 10 bases match TRBD1. The CDR3 is made up of 16 amino acids. With V trimmed by 3 bases and J by 3 bases, 5 bases remained unmatched. The germline V gene has CDR1 MDHEN and CDR2 SYDVKM. CDR3 coding DNA: TGTGCCAGCAGTTTCTCCGGGACAGGGGTCTACAATGAGCAGTTCTTC. This gives the protein CASSFSGTGVYNEQFF.

V gene TRBV5-1 combines with J gene TRBJ2-7; 8 nucleotides match TRBD1. The length of the CDR3 is 18 residues. The ends lost 4 bases at V and 0 bases at J; junction bases unmatched: 15. Germline loops: CDR1 SGHRS, CDR2 YFSETQ. The CDR3: CASSTTTLTGAGSYEQYF. In DNA, the CDR3 is TGCGCCAGCAGCACGACCACCTTGACAGGGGCCGGCTCCTACGAGCAGTACTTC.

The rearrangement uses TRBV7-2 and TRBJ2-5; 10 bases map to TRBD1. CDR1 and CDR2 from the germline V gene are SGHTA and FQGNSA. The trim removed 4 bases at V and 4 bases at J, leaving 6 bases unmatched. The length of the CDR3 is 15 residues. The CDR3, as DNA: TGTGCCAGCAGCTGGGGACAGGGGAGTCGAGAGACCCAGTACTTC. Amino acid sequence: CASSWGQGSRETQYF.

This clonotype has only a few counts. The chain couples TRBV29-1 to TRBJ1-2, with 7 bases matching TRBD1. Trimming at V came to 7 bases and at J to 5 bases, leaving 10 bases not matched to a gene. There are 13 residues in the CDR3. The germline V gene has CDR1 SQVTM and CDR2 ANQGSEA. The CDR3 nucleotides read TGCAGCGGACAAATACAGGGGCGGTATGGCTACACCTTC. Protein: CSGQIQGRYGYTF. Full variable domain (missing parts from reference TRBV29-1 and TRBJ1-2): SAVISQKPSRDICQRGTSLTIQCQVDSQVTMMFWYRQQPGQSLTLIATANQGSEATYESGFVIDKFPISRPNLTFSTLTVSNMSPEDSSIYLCSGQIQGRYGYTFGSGTRLTVV.

J is TRBJ1-4 and V is TRBV20-1; no clear D. CDR1 is DFQATT, CDR2 SNEGSKA, per germline (reference sequence). The CDR3 spans 14 residues. Trimming left V 1 base short and J 7 bases short, with 13 bases between. This chain's CDR3 is CSARGDKVAEKLFF. The CDR3 DNA is TGCAGTGCTAGAGGCGACAAGGTTGCTGAAAAACTGTTTTTT.

This rearrangement joins TRBV18 to TRBJ1-5, with a tentative D call TRBD1 (5 bases). Germline CDR1 is KGHSH and CDR2 is LQKENI. The CDR3 has 17 residues. Trimming removed 1 base at V and 0 bases at J, with 13 bases between. CDR3 coding DNA: TGTGCCAGCTCACCACGGGGACGGGAGTCTAGCAATCAGCCCCAGCATTTT. This encodes CASSPRGRESSNQPQHF.

This clonotype has just a few counts. CDR3 coding DNA: TGTGCCAGCAGCGCAGACGGACGGTCATACGAGCAGTACTTC. This gives the protein CASSADGRSYEQYF. The chain has TRBV7-6 and TRBJ2-7; no definite D call. Germline-derived CDR1 and CDR2 are SGHVS and FNYEAQ. The V gene lost 5 bases and the J gene lost 4 bases, with 15 bases spanning the gap. The CDR3 contains 14 residues. Using reference TRBV7-6 and TRBJ2-7 for the parts outside the CDR3, the full variable domain is GAGVSQSPRYKVTKRGQDVALRCDPISGHVSLYWYRQALGQGPEFLTYFNYEAQQDKSGLPNDRFSAERPEGSISTLTIQRTEQRDSAMYRCASSADGRSYEQYFGPGTRLTVT.

This clonotype was counted many times. J is TRBJ2-7 and V is TRBV3-1; D is possibly TRBD1 or TRBD2 (5 bases each). Per germline, CDR1 LGHDT and CDR2 YNNKEL (reference sequence). V shed 0 bases and J shed 3 bases, with 18 bases lying between them. The CDR3 is made up of 17 amino acids. CDR3 sequence (DNA): TGTGCCAGCAGCCAAGATCCCGGGACCCCAGGATTCTACGAGCAGTACTTC. It yields the protein CASSQDPGTPGFYEQYF.

A remark on this clonotype: A single base separates this from a much larger clone, so it may be a read error. This sequence joins TRBV18 and TRBJ2-3, with no clear D. Germline-derived CDR1 and CDR2 are KGHSH and LQKENI. This CDR3 has 14 amino acids. The CDR3, as DNA: TGTGCCTGCTCACCACCGTCTAGCACAGATACGCAGTATTTT. This gives the protein CACSPPSSTDTQYF.

In nucleotides, the CDR3 is TGTGCCAGCAGCTTAGGCAGGGGGCAGGATGAGCAGTTCTTC. Translation gives CASSLGRGQDEQFF. This chain links TRBV7-2 with TRBJ2-1; 8 bases line up with TRBD1. After removal of 1 base from V and 8 bases from J, the junction contained 4 bases not matched to a gene. The CDR3 totals 14 residues. Germline-derived CDR1 and CDR2 are SGHTA and FQGNSA.

Note on this clonotype: A much bigger clone sits one base away, suggesting this may be a read error. The rearrangement joins TRBV28 to TRBJ2-1; D might be TRBD2 (6 bases). The CDR3 consists of 16 residues. V was clipped by 4 bases and J by 0 bases, with 13 bases between them. Germline CDR1 MDHEN, CDR2 SYDVKM. The CDR3 DNA reads as TGTGCCAGCAGTTCGCCTCAAGCGGGCTCCTACAATGAGCAGTTCTTC. Amino acids: CASSSPQAGSYNEQFF.

This clonotype was observed many times. CDR3 coding DNA: TGTGCCACCGATAGCACAGATACGCAGTATTTT. It yields the protein CATDSTDTQYF. J is TRBJ2-3 and V is TRBV24-1; D is ambiguous. Germline CDR1 is KGHDR and CDR2 is SFDVKD. The ends were cut back, 9 bases at V and 0 bases at J, with 3 bases in the middle. The CDR3 extends over 11 amino acids.

This clonotype occurred many times. The V gene is TRBV27, the J gene TRBJ1-2; D might be TRBD1 (5 bases). V gave up 4 bases and J gave up 2 bases, with 8 bases separating them. CDR1 and CDR2 (germline): MNHEY, SMNVEV (reference sequence). CDR3 length equals 13 residues. The CDR3 is CASSSPGNYGYTF. CDR3 nucleotide sequence: TGTGCCAGCAGTTCTCCAGGGAACTATGGCTACACCTTC.

This clonotype was found a few times. The chain links TRBV7-9 to TRBJ1-2, with 8 bases identical to TRBD1. Germline V gene sequence: CDR1 SEHNR, CDR2 FQNEAQ (reference sequence). V was pared by 4 bases and J by 8 bases, with 9 bases of the junction left unmatched. The CDR3 loop spans 14 amino acids. The CDR3 protein is CASSSEGQAEGYTF. In DNA, the CDR3 is TGTGCCAGCAGCTCAGAGGGACAGGCAGAGGGCTACACCTTC.

This CDR3 reads CASTPDILNTEAFF. Here the CDR3 DNA reads TGTGCCAGCACCCCGGACATATTGAACACTGAAGCTTTCTTT. The chain couples TRBV9 to TRBJ1-1; D possibly corresponds to TRBD1 (5 bases). V lost 6 bases and J 0 bases, leaving 12 bases between the germline ends. Germline lookup yields CDR1 SGDLS and CDR2 YYNGEE. The CDR3 covers 14 residues.

The chain joins TRBV7-9 to TRBJ2-1, with D perhaps given as TRBD1 or TRBD2 (5 bases each). CDR1 and CDR2 (germline): SEHNR, FQNEAQ (reference sequence). The V and J ends lost 2 bases and 6 bases respectively, with 14 bases between them. This CDR3 has 15 amino acids. This CDR3 is CASSLQRGLCNEQFF. CDR3 nucleotides: TGTGCCAGCAGCTTACAGAGGGGTCTCTGCAATGAGCAGTTCTTC.